The 29 T cell receptor beta chains reported below all come from one sample, sequenced in a study of spatial heterogeneity in lung cancer. MiXCR, applied by TCRdb to the 5' RACE reads, yields one record per CDR3 protein. The sample yields about 50,000 distinct CDR3 sequences, 6% to 8.5% seen once. Indicated time point: blood at routine non-recurrence follow-up after resection. TCRs were sequenced from unsorted whole RNA of tumor, nontumor lung or PBMC. The sequenced sample was PBMCs, obtained at follow-up. The receptors come from a female donor with early-stage non-small cell lung cancer.

The gene calls are TRBV27 and TRBJ1-3, with TRBD1 identical over 9 bases. The trim removed 8 bases at V and 5 bases at J, leaving 4 bases unmatched. CDR3 length: 13 residues. In germline, CDR1 is MNHEY, CDR2 SMNVEV (reference sequence). The CDR3 region is CASEGQGRNTIYF. Here the CDR3 DNA reads TGTGCCAGCGAGGGACAGGGTCGAAACACCATATATTTT.

At least ten counts were recorded for this clonotype. This chain joins TRBV7-3 and TRBJ2-1, with TRBD2 matching over 12 bases. Germline values: CDR1 SGHTA, CDR2 FQGTGA. V dropped 5 bases and J dropped 0; count of bases not matched to a gene: 5. The CDR3 has 17 amino acids. The CDR3 here is CASSPLAGGYSYNEQFF. The CDR3 DNA is TGTGCCAGCAGCCCTCTAGCGGGGGGGTACTCCTACAATGAGCAGTTCTTC.

The V call is TRBV20-1, the J call TRBJ2-7; perhaps TRBD2 as D (6 bases). Germline V CDR1 and CDR2: DFQATT, SNEGSKA (reference sequence). V gave up 6 bases and J gave up 3 bases, with 18 bases separating them. This CDR3 region has 14 residues. The CDR3 spells CSAPTGGVDYEQYF. DNA for the CDR3: TGCAGTGCCCCGACCGGCGGGGTAGACTACGAGCAGTACTTC.

This clonotype was counted many times. V and J are TRBV5-1 and TRBJ2-1; TRBD2 might be the D (5 bases). Germline loops: CDR1 SGHRS, CDR2 YFSETQ. The V end was cut by 4 bases, the J end by 0 bases, with 11 bases between. The CDR3 is 15 residues long. CDR3 region: CASSVRTHSYNEQFF. CDR3 DNA sequence: TGCGCCAGCAGCGTCCGGACTCACTCCTACAATGAGCAGTTCTTC.

A remark on this clonotype: The junction does not match germline at one end; this may be a read error. The V call is TRBV3-1, the J call TRBJ2-7; D is unresolved. The CDR3 has 11 amino acids. The germline V gene has CDR1 LGHDT and CDR2 YNNKEL (reference sequence). CDR3: CAGSQIDEQYF. As DNA, the CDR3 is TGTGCCGGCAGCCAAATAGACGAGCAGTACTTC.

The CDR3 nucleotides are TGTGCCAGCCCCCGGAACGATGGGGAAGCTTTCTTT. Translating gives CASPRNDGEAFF. The rearrangement joins TRBV6-1 to TRBJ1-1; D uncertain. The CDR3 loop spans 12 amino acids. The germline V gene has CDR1 MNHNS and CDR2 SASEGT. V gave up 8 bases and J gave up 8 bases, with 15 bases separating them.

This rearrangement joins TRBV12-3 or TRBV12-4 to TRBJ1-6, with D unresolved. The V and J ends lost 8 bases and 0 bases respectively, with 8 bases between them. The CDR3 sequence is 14 residues long. CDR3 nucleotide sequence: TGTGCCAGCCGTATAAGCTCCTATAATTCACCCCTCCACTTT. It yields the protein CASRISSYNSPLHF.

This clonotype was counted a single time. At one boundary the junction diverges from the germline segment, which might be a read error. The gene calls are TRBV3-1 and TRBJ2-7; D perhaps matches TRBD2 (5 bases). The CDR3 runs to 11 residues. Germline CDR1 LGHDT, CDR2 YNNKEL (reference sequence). The CDR3 is CTSRGSGEQYF. In DNA form, the CDR3 reads TGTACCAGCCGCGGATCGGGGGAGCAGTACTTC.

This clonotype was recorded at least ten times. The chain combines TRBV5-6 with TRBJ1-1; D gene unclear. Trimming took 2 bases from V and 1 from J, leaving 12 bases between them. The CDR3 runs 15 residues. CDR1 is SGHDT, CDR2 YYEEEE, per germline. For the CDR3, the DNA is TGTGCCAGCAGCTTATTCAAACGAGGGAACACTGAAGCTTTCTTT. Its protein product is CASSLFKRGNTEAFF.

This chain joins TRBV30 and TRBJ2-4; unclear D gene. V shed 2 bases and J shed 1 base, with 6 bases lying between them. The CDR3 is made up of 13 amino acids. The germline V gene has CDR1 GTSNPN and CDR2 SVGIG (reference sequence). CDR3 amino acids: CAWSPMAKNIQYF. The CDR3, as DNA: TGTGCCTGGAGTCCCATGGCCAAAAACATTCAGTACTTC.

This clonotype has ten or more counts. The chain joins TRBV29-1 to TRBJ1-1; a weak D match, TRBD1 (6 bases). CDR1 is SQVTM, CDR2 ANQGSEA, per germline. The CDR3 has 10 amino acids. Between the trimmed V and J ends, which lost 7 bases and 10 bases, there was a span of 13 bases. The CDR3 sequence is CSAQGLGAFF. The CDR3 coding sequence is TGCAGCGCCCAGGGGCTAGGAGCTTTCTTT. Full variable domain (outside the CDR3, taken from reference TRBV29-1 and TRBJ1-1): SAVISQKPSRDICQRGTSLTIQCQVDSQVTMMFWYRQQPGQSLTLIATANQGSEATYESGFVIDKFPISRPNLTFSTLTVSNMSPEDSSIYLCSAQGLGAFFGQGTRLTVV.

This clonotype came up many times. The chain has TRBV7-3 and TRBJ2-6; no definite D call. Germline CDR1 is SGHTA and CDR2 is FQGTGA. The CDR3 has 16 amino acids. V dropped 4 bases and J dropped 2 bases, with 12 bases sitting between them. CDR3 bases: TGTGCCAGCAGCTCTGGGCTTGGGGCTGGGGCCAACGTCCTGACTTTC. Its translation is CASSSGLGAGANVLTF.

This clonotype appeared many times. The rearrangement uses TRBV10-3 and TRBJ2-3; 8 nucleotides agree with TRBD2. With 0 bases clipped from V and 2 bases from J, the junction kept 1 base outside the gene matches. The CDR3 runs to 15 residues. CDR1 and CDR2 from the germline V gene are ENHRY and SYGVKD. Written as DNA, the CDR3 is TGTGCCATCAGTGAGTCCGGGGGGGTCACAGATACGCAGTATTTT. Protein: CAISESGGVTDTQYF.

This clonotype occurred many times. The chain couples TRBV4-3 to TRBJ2-5; D is uncertain. Germline V lookup: CDR1 LGHNA, CDR2 YSLEER. This CDR3 spans 14 amino acids. The V and J ends lost 2 bases and 1 base respectively, with 8 bases between them. The CDR3 DNA follows: TGCGCCAGCAGCCAAAACGGAGCCCAAGAGACCCAGTACTTC. This gives the protein CASSQNGAQETQYF.

This chain links TRBV6-1 with TRBJ2-3; 8 nucleotides line up with TRBD2. The CDR3 runs 13 residues. Trimming took 10 bases from V and 0 from J; bases not matched to a gene: 3. Germline CDR1 and CDR2: MNHNS and SASEGT. The CDR3 DNA follows: TGTGCCATTGGGACTAGAAGCACAGATACGCAGTATTTT. It yields the protein CAIGTRSTDTQYF.

This clonotype was observed many times. J is TRBJ1-2 and V is TRBV11-2; D unclear. V was pared by 3 bases and J by 4 bases, with 12 bases between. The CDR3 covers 14 residues. Germline V gene data show CDR1 as SGHAT and CDR2 as FQNNGV. The CDR3 DNA reads TGTGCCAGCAGCTTCCCCCTGAGGTTCTATGGCTACACCTTC. It codes for CASSFPLRFYGYTF.

The chain uses TRBV3-1 and TRBJ2-7, with 7 bases aligning to TRBD1. The germline gives CDR1 LGHDT, CDR2 YNNKEL (reference sequence). The CDR3 runs 12 residues. Trimming took 4 bases from V and 7 from J; bases not matched to a gene: 4. CDR3 coding DNA: TGTGCCAGCAGCCCGACAGGGCGTGAGCAGTACTTC. Its translation is CASSPTGREQYF.

This clonotype was found a few times. The chain couples TRBV5-4 to TRBJ2-3; the match to TRBD1 covers 8 bases. Germline CDR1 SGHNT, CDR2 YYREEE (reference sequence). With V trimmed by 3 bases and J by 3 bases, 6 bases remained unmatched. CDR3 size: 15 residues. CDR3 in amino acids: CASSSRTGRTDTQYF. The CDR3, as DNA: TGTGCCAGCAGCTCTAGGACAGGGCGAACAGATACGCAGTATTTT. Filled out from reference TRBV5-4 and TRBJ2-3, the complete variable domain reads ETGVTQSPTHLIKTRGQQVTLRCSSQSGHNTVSWYQQALGQGPQFIFQYYREEENGRGNFPPRFSGLQFPNYSSELNVNALELDDSALYLCASSSRTGRTDTQYFGPGTRLTVL.

This clonotype occurred many times. The CDR3 protein is CASSEYLGFEQYF. The CDR3 nucleotides are TGTGCCAGCAGTGAATATCTAGGCTTCGAGCAGTACTTC. The chain couples TRBV2 to TRBJ2-7; D is ambiguous. The germline gives CDR1 SNHLY, CDR2 FYNNEI. V gave up 2 bases and J gave up 6 bases, with 11 bases separating them. The CDR3 consists of 13 residues.

This clonotype was seen ten or more times. The V call is TRBV28, the J call TRBJ1-5, with TRBD1 as a possible D gene (5 bases). Germline CDR1 is MDHEN and CDR2 is SYDVKM. Trimming left V 7 bases short and J 4 bases short, with 14 bases between. The CDR3 is 14 residues long. As DNA, the CDR3 is TGTGCCAGCACCCTGGGGGGAGGGAATCAGCCCCAGCATTTT. It yields the protein CASTLGGGNQPQHF. Using reference TRBV28 and TRBJ1-5 for the parts outside the CDR3, the full variable domain is DVKVTQSSRYLVKRTGEKVFLECVQDMDHENMFWYRQDPGLGLRLIYFSYDVKMKEKGDIPEGYSVSREKKERFSLILESASTNQTSMYLCASTLGGGNQPQHFGDGTRLSIL.

This clonotype was seen many times. The rearrangement joins TRBV7-2 to TRBJ2-7, with D perhaps matching TRBD2 (5 bases). Trimming took off 5 bases at V and 5 bases at J, with 22 bases between the two ends. This CDR3 is 16 amino acids long. The germline V gene encodes CDR1 SGHTA and CDR2 FQGNSA. The CDR3 DNA reads as TGTGCCAGCAGCACCAAGGGCGCGGGCTCCGGACACGAGCAGTACTTC. It codes for CASSTKGAGSGHEQYF. Using reference TRBV7-2 and TRBJ2-7 for the parts outside the CDR3, the full variable domain is GAGVSQSPSNKVTEKGKDVELRCDPISGHTALYWYRQSLGQGLEFLIYFQGNSAPDKSGLPSDRFSAERTGGSVSTLTIQRTQQEDSAVYLCASSTKGAGSGHEQYFGPGTRLTVT.

Many counts were recorded for this clonotype. The CDR3 is CASSPVATTDEQFF. CDR3 DNA: TGTGCCAGCTCACCAGTGGCCACGACGGATGAGCAGTTCTTC. The chain is built from TRBV18 and TRBJ2-1; D not resolved. The germline V and J ends were trimmed by 2 bases and 8 bases, with 13 bases remaining between them. The CDR3 covers 14 residues. CDR1 KGHSH and CDR2 LQKENI come from the germline V gene.

The rearrangement joins TRBV4-2 to TRBJ2-5, with a weak D call TRBD1 (6 bases). This CDR3 region has 16 residues. Germline lookup yields CDR1 LGHNA and CDR2 YNFKEQ. Trimming took 0 bases from V and 2 from J, leaving 13 bases between them. CDR3 coding DNA: TGTGCCAGCAGCCAAGATCTGCGAGGGGGACAAGAGACCCAGTACTTC. Translated: CASSQDLRGGQETQYF.

The sample holds many counts of this clonotype. The chain links TRBV7-9 to TRBJ2-2; 8 bases map to TRBD1. The CDR3 covers 15 residues. V shed 6 bases and J 3 bases; nucleotides not matched to a gene: 6. The V gene's germline CDR1 is SEHNR and CDR2 FQNEAQ (reference sequence). This CDR3 reads CASRRTGSDTGELFF. The CDR3 bases are TGTGCCAGCAGACGGACAGGGTCAGACACCGGGGAGCTGTTTTTT.

This clonotype was recorded a few times. One base away lies a much larger clone, so this may be a sequencing read error. The V and J genes are TRBV7-9 and TRBJ2-5; D unresolved. Germline V lookup: CDR1 SEHNR, CDR2 FQNEAQ (reference sequence). CDR3 length: 12 residues. V gave up 2 bases and J gave up 2 bases, with 3 bases separating them. CDR3 sequence (DNA): TGTGCCAGCAGCTTAAAACAAGAGACCCAGTACTTC. Protein product: CASSLKQETQYF.

This clonotype was counted many times. The gene calls are TRBV28 and TRBJ2-4; 9 nucleotides align to TRBD1. V shed 1 base and J 6 bases; nucleotides not matched to a gene: 4. The germline gives CDR1 MDHEN, CDR2 SYDVKM. The CDR3 is made up of 15 amino acids. CDR3 nucleotide sequence: TGTGCCAGCAGTTTATCCGGGACAGGGCTAAACATTCAGTACTTC. Translated: CASSLSGTGLNIQYF.

This clonotype was seen ten or more times. The chain employs TRBV18 and TRBJ2-3; the D is unclear. This CDR3 spans 13 amino acids. Looked up from germline, CDR1 is KGHSH and CDR2 is LQKENI. Trimming removed 0 bases from V and 0 bases from J, with 1 base in between. The CDR3 region is CASSPPSTDTQYF. The CDR3 coding sequence is TGTGCCAGCTCACCACCCAGCACAGATACGCAGTATTTT.

This clonotype was observed at least ten times. The chain is built from TRBV5-1 and TRBJ1-2; 10 bases match TRBD1. The CDR3 has 14 amino acids. V gave up 4 bases and J gave up 4 bases; unmatched junction bases: 4. Germline-derived CDR1 and CDR2 are SGHRS and YFSETQ. The CDR3 loop is CASSLGQGIYGYTF. CDR3 nucleotides: TGCGCCAGCAGCCTGGGACAGGGGATCTATGGCTACACCTTC.

This clonotype appeared many times. The CDR3 nucleotides are TGCGCCAGCAGCCAAAAACTGAAGGTCGACAGGGAAGGTGAAAAACTGTTTTTT. Amino acid sequence: CASSQKLKVDREGEKLFF. This chain joins TRBV4-3 and TRBJ1-4, with 7 bases matching TRBD1. Trimming at V came to 2 bases and at J to 7 bases, leaving 16 bases not matched to a gene. The CDR3 covers 18 residues. Germline CDR1 reads LGHNA; CDR2 reads YSLEER.